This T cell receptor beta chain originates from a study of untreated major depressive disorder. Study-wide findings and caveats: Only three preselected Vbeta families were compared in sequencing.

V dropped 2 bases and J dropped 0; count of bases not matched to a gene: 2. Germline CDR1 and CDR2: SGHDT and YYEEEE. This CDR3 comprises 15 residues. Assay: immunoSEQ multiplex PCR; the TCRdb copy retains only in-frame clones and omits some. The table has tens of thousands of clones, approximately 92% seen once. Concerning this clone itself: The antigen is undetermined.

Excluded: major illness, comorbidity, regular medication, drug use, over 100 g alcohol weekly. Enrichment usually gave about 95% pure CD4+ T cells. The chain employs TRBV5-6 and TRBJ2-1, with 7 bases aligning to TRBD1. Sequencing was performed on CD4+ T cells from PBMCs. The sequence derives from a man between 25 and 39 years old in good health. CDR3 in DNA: TGTGCCAGCAGCTTCCCAGGGGGCTCCTACAATGAGCAGTTCTTC. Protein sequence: CASSFPGGSYNEQFF.